This entry concerns a single T cell receptor beta chain. These data belong to a study of blood T cell repertoires in COVID-19. Original processing methods: Reference gene primer amplification yielded estimated nucleated cell counts. Method: immunoSEQ multiplex PCR; TCRdb's copy keeps in-frame clones and lacks some. The V and J calls and clone size were taken over from that table, and D and trimming were inferred from the DNA. The sample lists approximately 200,000 clones, 75% to 90% seen once, with about 5% in the top ten. Germline V lookup: CDR1 SGHTS, CDR2 YDEGEE. V lost 4 bases and J lost 1; bases outside the gene matches: 5. The CDR3 covers 15 residues.

This receptor was taken from a human donor in a cohort sampled during active COVID-19. Material for sequencing was peripheral blood. J is TRBJ1-5 and V is TRBV5-8; TRBD1 aligns across 7 bases. The CDR3 DNA is TGTGCCAGCAGCCCGGGACAGTTAAGCAATCAGCCCCAGCATTTT. This sequence encodes CASSPGQLSNQPQHF.